Reported below is one T cell receptor beta chain. The antigen this receptor binds is unknown. The sample holds no much larger clone one base away, and base qualities are not on file. V and J are truncated by 0 bases and 0 bases respectively, leaving an intervening sequence of 7 bases. The germline V gene gives CDR1 as SGHTA and CDR2 as FQGTGA. The CDR3 runs 15 residues from the cysteine to the phenylalanine. This entry keeps only the CDR3 DNA: 45 bases, framed from base 1. The data are from a study of beta chain features in type 1 diabetes listed by TCRdb under 2018. In the study overall: No differences in mean age, gender distribution, total cell number or subset yield were found between patients and healthy donors. Across all samples, roughly 110,000,000 sorted cells were examined, and cell number per subset correlated strongly with RNA yield. In the study, TCRB repertoires of sorted circulating CD4+ T cell subsets from recently diagnosed type 1 diabetes patients were compared with those of matched healthy donors. Regulatory and stem cell-like memory subsets were isolated from only 8 patients and about 8 healthy donors, whereas naive and central memory subsets came from all 30 or so donors. Broad study findings and their caveats: PCR might favor shorter templates, but patient and control samples were amplified and corrected together, so any skew would affect both groups equally. A moderate but significant shortening of TCRB CDR3 length was observed in type 1 diabetes patients in all four CD4+ subsets. Naive, central memory and regulatory TCRB repertoires appeared more similar among patients than among healthy donors. Only small numbers of individuals were included in the HLA sub-analyses, which left unresolved whether HLA type had any influence on TCRB rearrangement. At VDJ recombination sites, type 1 diabetes patients had fewer insertions and more deleted nucleotides, which implies abnormalities in thymic rearrangement. Because cDNA was sequenced instead of genomic DNA, activated cells with high expression could be over-represented, although the groups did not differ in activation or CD3 levels.

A single peripheral blood draw of around 0.11 L on average was collected from each donor into heparinised tubes. A BD FACSAria II and a panel including CD45RO, CCR7, CD25, CD127, CD95 and CD27 were used to sort naive, central memory, regulatory and stem cell-like memory CD4+ T cells. A purity above 98% was achieved for all sorted populations. Right away, PBMCs were isolated by Lymphoprep density gradient centrifugation and were stained directly, with no culture step. Samples were stained and sorted in pairs, with one healthy donor and one patient per experiment, so that batch effects were minimized. All of the isolated RNA was reverse transcribed with the High Capacity cDNA Reverse Transcription Kit, so expressed TCRB transcripts were sequenced. Naive, central memory and regulatory T cell samples underwent deep immunoSEQ sequencing, averaging about 3.5 million total reads per sample. After sorted cells were lysed in RLT buffer, RNA was extracted with DNase-treated RNeasy Micro or Mini kits, with the choice depending on cell number. To prevent cross-contamination, each cell subset was processed individually, whereas patient and healthy donor samples were processed jointly. TCRB sequences were amplified from cDNA with the immunoSEQ multiplex PCR, producing 87-bp fragments spanning the CDR3 region. Sequencing of the amplicons was performed on the Illumina HiSeq platform. The published analysis was carried out like this. PCR bias was computationally corrected using synthetic template baselines, reads within Hamming distance 2 were collapsed, and singletons that could not be merged were discarded. By aligning reads against IMGT, V, D and J genes, CDR3 length, and insertions or deletions at six rearrangement sites were assigned. Within each subset, clonotype counts were normalized to sorted cell number, and only after that were true diversity and Gini coefficients computed with the tcR R package. The overlap coefficient, calculated on TCRB nucleotide sequences, was used to measure repertoire sharing. Out-of-frame TCRB sequences from naive cells were analyzed to stand in for the pre-selection repertoire. Held by TCRdb, this immuneACCESS table contains in-frame sequences only and omits some clones. Under half of the omission traces to an unresolved V gene where checked; the cause of the rest is unknown. D and trimming were read from the DNA, whereas the V and J calls and clone size are those reported in that table. Recorded for this sample are more than 350,000 clones; over 10% of them occurred a single time. The ten largest clones take up approximately 0.05% of the sample.

This receptor was taken from a woman under 30 in good health. What was sequenced was naive CD4+ T cells from blood. The label giving this sample's cell subset or site can be read as: true naive CD4+ T cells. The chain is assembled from TRBV7-3 and TRBJ2-3; no D gene can be assigned with confidence. The CDR3 region has the sequence CASSLTTESTDTQYF. The DNA sequence is as follows: TGTGCCAGCAGCTTAACCACGGAGAGCACAGATACGCAGTATTTT.